This T cell receptor beta chain originates from a study of cytomegalovirus exposure and HLA in healthy donors. Study overall: T cells numbering about 179 million yielded some 120 million unique TCR beta sequences in an earlier analysis. General study points: Within an earlier analysis, most TCR beta V segments proved productive either about 90% or about 30% of the time. Researchers left out some V segments, among them TRBV6-2 and TRBV6-3, as indistinguishable.

Worth noting for this clone: The antigen is unknown.

This PCR relied on a set of 60 Vbeta primers and 13 Jbeta primers. TCRdb keeps only in-frame clones here, not all; method: immunoSEQ multiplex PCR. The repertoire holds under 110,000 clones, with 60% to 80% as singletons. The CDR3 is 17 amino acids. In germline, CDR1 is SEHNR, CDR2 FQNEAQ (reference sequence). V was clipped by 5 bases and J by 3 bases; unmatched bases: 12. This sequence was found in a female donor in good health and CMV-seronegative. The rearrangement links TRBV7-9 to TRBJ2-1; TRBD1 matches at 8 bases. The sequencing sample was made of PBMCs. The CDR3 reads CASSPTDRVDLYNEQFF. CDR3 nucleotide sequence: TGTGCCAGCAGCCCCACGGACAGGGTAGACCTCTACAATGAGCAGTTCTTC. The full variable domain, rest sourced from reference TRBV7-9 and TRBJ2-1, is DTGVSQNPRHKITKRGQNVTFRCDPISEHNRLYWYRQTLGQGPEFLTYFQNEAQLEKSRLLSDRFSAERPKGSFSTLEIQRTEQGDSAMYLCASSPTDRVDLYNEQFFGPGTRLTVL.